One and the same sample provided the 16 T cell receptor beta chains below, sequenced in a study of blood T cell repertoires in COVID-19. Produced via immunoSEQ multiplex PCR; TCRdb's table is partial and in-frame only. This table holds more than 300,000 clones, around 87% found once. The sample taken for sequencing was peripheral blood. Source of these receptors: a young woman with COVID-19, enrolled during active disease.

This chain connects TRBV7-8 to TRBJ2-4; 9 bases are a match to TRBD1. The CDR3 is 16 amino acids. Per the germline V gene, CDR1 is SGHVS and CDR2 is FQNEAQ. V dropped 5 bases and J dropped 4; count of bases not matched to a gene: 9. The CDR3 reads CASSIQGALVKNIQYF. The CDR3 DNA sequence: TGTGCCAGCAGCATACAGGGGGCTCTCGTAAAAAACATTCAGTACTTC. The full variable domain, with the rest looked up from reference TRBV7-8 and TRBJ2-4, is GAGVSQSPRYKVAKRGQDVALRCDPISGHVSLFWYQQALGQGPEFLTYFQNEAQLDKSGLPSDRFFAERPEGSVSTLKIQRTQQEDSAVYLCASSIQGALVKNIQYFGAGTRLSVL.

In its sample, this clone was seen once. As DNA, the CDR3 is TGTGCCAGCAGCGGCAGGGGGATTAAAAACATTCAGTACTTC. It specifies CASSGRGIKNIQYF. The V and J genes are TRBV11-2 and TRBJ2-4, with TRBD1 identical over 7 bases. The CDR3 contains 14 residues. Per the germline V gene, CDR1 is SGHAT and CDR2 is FQNNGV. Trimming cost V 5 bases and J 4 bases; bases outside gene matches: 5. The full variable domain, with the rest looked up from reference TRBV11-2 and TRBJ2-4, is EAGVAQSPRYKIIEKRQSVAFWCNPISGHATLYWYQQILGQGPKLLIQFQNNGVVDDSQLPKDRFSAERLKGVDSTLKIQPAKLEDSAVYLCASSGRGIKNIQYFGAGTRLSVL.

V usage is TRBV7-6 and J usage is TRBJ2-3, with TRBD1 identical over 12 bases. The CDR3 sequence is 17 residues long. J gave up 0 bases and V 4 bases, and 5 bases lay outside the gene matches. Per germline, CDR1 SGHVS and CDR2 FNYEAQ. CDR3 DNA sequence: TGTGCCAGCAGCTGGGACAGGGGGCGAACTAGCACAGATACGCAGTATTTT. As protein: CASSWDRGRTSTDTQYF.

This clone was seen a single time. The rearrangement joins TRBV5-5 to TRBJ1-4; possible D gene TRBD1, 5 bases. Trimming pared 0 bases from V and 3 bases from J, leaving 15 bases between. CDR1 and CDR2 (germline): SGHKS, YYEKEE (reference sequence). This CDR3 is built from 17 residues. The CDR3 coding sequence is TGTGCCAGCAGCTTGGAGGGGACTCCCTGGGCTAATGAAAAACTGTTTTTT. This sequence encodes CASSLEGTPWANEKLFF.

The chain combines TRBV6-5 with TRBJ1-5; tentative D call: TRBD1 (5 bases). The germline V and J ends were trimmed by 6 bases and 1 base, with 10 bases remaining between them. Per germline, CDR1 MNHEY and CDR2 SVGAGI. The CDR3 length is 14 residues. This CDR3 is CASSDNRSNQPQHF. CDR3 in DNA: TGTGCCAGCAGCGACAACAGGAGCAATCAGCCCCAGCATTTT.

V and J are TRBV5-4 and TRBJ1-1; no reliable D call. Germline CDR1 is SGHNT and CDR2 is YYREEE (reference sequence). The V and J ends lost 0 bases and 4 bases respectively, with 7 bases between them. The CDR3 spans 13 residues. CDR3 amino acids: CASSLGPGTEAFF. CDR3 nucleotide sequence: TGTGCCAGCAGCTTGGGCCCCGGCACTGAAGCTTTCTTT.

This clone came up once. The J gene is TRBJ2-1, the V gene TRBV12-3 or TRBV12-4; tentatively, D is TRBD1 (7 bases). Deletions cut 6 bases from V and 4 bases from J, with 10 bases between. The CDR3 has 13 residues. The CDR3 reads CASSQGGYNEQFF. In DNA form, the CDR3 reads TGTGCCAGCAGCCAGGGGGGATACAATGAGCAGTTCTTC.

The CDR3 DNA reads as TGCGCCAGCAGCCAAGCGGGACAGGGTCGTTCACCCCTCCACTTT. Its protein product is CASSQAGQGRSPLHF. This chain joins TRBV4-3 and TRBJ1-6; 9 bases fit TRBD1. Germline V gene sequence: CDR1 LGHNA, CDR2 YSLEER. This CDR3 spans 15 amino acids. V was clipped by 1 base and J by 9 bases; unmatched bases: 4.

The chain recombines TRBV7-9 with TRBJ1-1, with D perhaps TRBD1 (6 bases). The CDR3 spans 15 residues. V lost 5 bases and J 3 bases, leaving 16 bases between the germline ends. Germline CDR1 is SEHNR and CDR2 is FQNEAQ (reference sequence). CDR3 nucleotide sequence: TGTGCCAGCAGCCGGGGACACCCCTTTGACACTGAAGCTTTCTTT. This sequence encodes CASSRGHPFDTEAFF. The full variable domain, its missing parts supplied by reference TRBV7-9 and TRBJ1-1, is DTGVSQNPRHKITKRGQNVTFRCDPISEHNRLYWYRQTLGQGPEFLTYFQNEAQLEKSRLLSDRFSAERPKGSFSTLEIQRTEQGDSAMYLCASSRGHPFDTEAFFGQGTRLTVV.

This chain joins TRBV19 and TRBJ2-5; no clear D. Germline V lookup: CDR1 LNHDA, CDR2 SQIVND (reference sequence). V lost 3 bases, J lost 6 bases, and 14 bases lay in between. The CDR3 covers 14 residues. CDR3 loop: CASSMSGYAKTQYF. DNA for the CDR3: TGTGCCAGTAGTATGTCGGGTTATGCGAAGACCCAGTACTTC.

This chain uses TRBV5-4 with TRBJ1-1, with D maybe TRBD1 (6 bases). CDR1 is SGHNT and CDR2 is YYREEE in the germline V gene (reference sequence). V gave up 2 bases and J gave up 0 bases, with 11 bases separating them. The length of the CDR3 is 15 residues. CDR3 loop: CASSLQGLMNTEAFF. CDR3 bases: TGTGCCAGCAGCTTACAGGGTCTCATGAACACTGAAGCTTTCTTT.

In its sample, this clone was seen once. The rearrangement joins TRBV19 to TRBJ1-1, with D possibly matching TRBD1 (5 bases). The CDR3 is made up of 15 amino acids. Deletions cut 5 bases from V and 2 bases from J, with 15 bases between. The germline V gene encodes CDR1 LNHDA and CDR2 SQIVND (reference sequence). For the CDR3, the DNA is TGTGCCAGTAGTGTCCCCGGAAGGGGAAACACTGAAGCTTTCTTT. It is translated as CASSVPGRGNTEAFF.

Here the CDR3 reads CASSYGGKPAFF. For the CDR3, the DNA is TGTGCCAGCAGTTACGGGGGGAAGCCAGCTTTCTTT. The rearrangement uses TRBV6-5 and TRBJ1-1, with D possibly TRBD1 on 5 matching bases. V lost 2 bases to trimming and J lost 10 bases, with 11 bases between them. This CDR3 region has 12 residues. CDR1 is MNHEY, CDR2 SVGAGI, per germline.

V usage is TRBV2 and J usage is TRBJ2-2; 7 bases match TRBD1. Germline-derived CDR1 and CDR2 are SNHLY and FYNNEI. There are 14 residues in the CDR3. V was clipped by 8 bases and J by 1 base; unmatched bases: 4. This CDR3 is CASRTGENTGELFF. The DNA for the CDR3 is TGTGCCAGCCGAACAGGGGAGAACACCGGGGAGCTGTTTTTT.

This clone was recorded once. The genes are TRBV2 and TRBJ2-7; 11 bases agree with TRBD1. Trimming took 7 bases from V and 5 from J; bases not matched to a gene: 7. In germline, CDR1 is SNHLY, CDR2 FYNNEI. This CDR3 has 14 residues. CDR3 protein: CASTDRTGGDEQYF. As DNA, the CDR3 is TGTGCCAGCACCGATAGGACAGGGGGCGACGAGCAGTACTTC.

The rearrangement uses TRBV5-4 and TRBJ2-1; 7 bases are a match to TRBD2. V was clipped by 0 bases and J by 3 bases; unmatched bases: 3. This CDR3 region has 15 residues. In germline, CDR1 is SGHNT, CDR2 YYREEE (reference sequence). CDR3 region: CASSLGSSGYNEQFF. In DNA form, the CDR3 reads TGTGCCAGCAGCTTGGGGTCTAGCGGCTACAATGAGCAGTTCTTC.